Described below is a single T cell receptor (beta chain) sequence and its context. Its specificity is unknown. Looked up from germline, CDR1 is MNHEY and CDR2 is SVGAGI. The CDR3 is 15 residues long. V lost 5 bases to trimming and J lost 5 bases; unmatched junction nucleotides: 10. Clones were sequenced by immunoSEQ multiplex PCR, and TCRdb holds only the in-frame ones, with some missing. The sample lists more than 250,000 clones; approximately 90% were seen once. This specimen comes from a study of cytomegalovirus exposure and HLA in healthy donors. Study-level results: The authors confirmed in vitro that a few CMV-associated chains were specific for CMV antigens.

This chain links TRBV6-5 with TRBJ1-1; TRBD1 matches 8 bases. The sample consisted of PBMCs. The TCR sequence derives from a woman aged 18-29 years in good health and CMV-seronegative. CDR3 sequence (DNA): TGTGCCAGCAGTACGGGGACAGGCGGGTGGACTGAAGCTTTCTTT. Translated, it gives CASSTGTGGWTEAFF.